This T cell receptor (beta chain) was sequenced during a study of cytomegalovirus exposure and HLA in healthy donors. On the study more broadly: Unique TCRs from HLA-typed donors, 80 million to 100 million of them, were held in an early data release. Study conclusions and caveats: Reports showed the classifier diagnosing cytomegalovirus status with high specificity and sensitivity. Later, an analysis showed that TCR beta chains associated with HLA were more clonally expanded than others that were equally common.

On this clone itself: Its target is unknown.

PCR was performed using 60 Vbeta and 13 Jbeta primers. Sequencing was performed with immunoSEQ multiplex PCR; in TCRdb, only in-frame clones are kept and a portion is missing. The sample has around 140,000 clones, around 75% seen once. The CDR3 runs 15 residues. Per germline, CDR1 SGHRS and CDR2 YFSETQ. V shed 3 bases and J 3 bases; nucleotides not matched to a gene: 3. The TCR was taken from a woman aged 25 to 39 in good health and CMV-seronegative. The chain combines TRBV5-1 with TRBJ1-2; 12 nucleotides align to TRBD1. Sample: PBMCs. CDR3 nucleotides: TGCGCCAGCAGCTCGGGACAGGGGGCGGACTATGGCTACACCTTC. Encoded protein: CASSSGQGADYGYTF.